Below, 4 T cell receptor beta chains from the same sample are listed, as sequenced in a study of T cell changes during pregnancy in multiple sclerosis. Profiled with immunoSEQ multiplex PCR; TCRdb holds only in-frame clones, not every one. Of about 36,000 clones listed, more than 75% are singletons. Sequenced material: CD4+ T cells from peripheral blood mononuclear cells, taken in the first trimester of pregnancy. The source is a female donor with multiple sclerosis, enrolled in a pregnancy study.

The chain links TRBV5-1 to TRBJ2-7, with 9 bases that match TRBD1. Germline lookup yields CDR1 SGHRS and CDR2 YFSETQ. The ends lost 2 bases at V and 5 bases at J; junction bases unmatched: 5. The CDR3 totals 14 residues. The CDR3 DNA is TGCGCCAGCAGCTTACCGGGACAGGGCGACGAGCAGTACTTC. Protein sequence: CASSLPGQGDEQYF.

The chain recombines TRBV21-1 with TRBJ2-5; TRBD2, the table's D call, lacks a check against the DNA. TRBV21-1 is labeled a pseudogene. CDR3 length: 19 residues. The CDR3 loop is CASSKVRAGVAGVGETQYF. The CDR3 DNA reads TGTGCCAGCAGCAAAGTGCGGGCTGGGGTAGCGGGAGTCGGGGAGACCCAGTACTTC.

The rearrangement uses TRBV9 and TRBJ1-5; D perhaps matches TRBD1 (5 bases). The germline gives CDR1 SGDLS, CDR2 YYNGEE. The length of the CDR3 is 15 residues. Trimming took 4 bases from V and 1 from J, leaving 12 bases between them. CDR3 sequence (DNA): TGTGCCAGCAGCTCTCTGGGGCTGAGCAATCAGCCCCAGCATTTT. Protein: CASSSLGLSNQPQHF.

This clone was seen more than once but under ten times. The chain employs TRBV29-1 and TRBJ1-5; 7 bases fit TRBD1. CDR3 length: 14 amino acids. Trimming at V came to 4 bases and at J to 2 bases, leaving 5 bases not matched to a gene. Germline V CDR1 and CDR2: SQVTM, ANQGSEA. CDR3 DNA sequence: TGCAGCGTTGTAACAGGGGCAGGCAATCAGCCCCAGCATTTT. It codes for CSVVTGAGNQPQHF. Full variable domain (remainder filled in from reference TRBV29-1 and TRBJ1-5): SAVISQKPSRDICQRGTSLTIQCQVDSQVTMMFWYRQQPGQSLTLIATANQGSEATYESGFVIDKFPISRPNLTFSTLTVSNMSPEDSSIYLCSVVTGAGNQPQHFGDGTRLSIL.